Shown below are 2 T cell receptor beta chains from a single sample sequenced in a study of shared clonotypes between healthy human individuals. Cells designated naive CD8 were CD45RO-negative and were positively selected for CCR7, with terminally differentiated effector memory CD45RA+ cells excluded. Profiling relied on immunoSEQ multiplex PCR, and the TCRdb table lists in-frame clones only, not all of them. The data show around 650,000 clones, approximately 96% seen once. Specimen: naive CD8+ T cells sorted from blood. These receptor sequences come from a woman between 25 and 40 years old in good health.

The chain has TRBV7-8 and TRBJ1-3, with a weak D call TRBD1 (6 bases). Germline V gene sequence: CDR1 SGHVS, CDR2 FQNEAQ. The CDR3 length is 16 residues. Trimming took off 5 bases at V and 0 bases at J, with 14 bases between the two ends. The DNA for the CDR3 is TGTGCCAGCAGCGCAGGACAGTCCCGCTCTGGAAACACCATATATTTT. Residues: CASSAGQSRSGNTIYF.

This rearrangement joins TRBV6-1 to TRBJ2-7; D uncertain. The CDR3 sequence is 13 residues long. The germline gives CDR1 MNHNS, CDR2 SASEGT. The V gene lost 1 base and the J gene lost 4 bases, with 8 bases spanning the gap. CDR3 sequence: CASSEGSTYEQYF. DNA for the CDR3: TGTGCCAGCAGTGAAGGGAGCACTTACGAGCAGTACTTC.